This is a list of T cell receptor beta chains from one sample in a study of T cells in Graves' hyperthyroidism and ophthalmopathy. Via MiXCR, TCRdb re-called the multiplex PCR reads, giving one row per CDR3 protein. This sample carries around 760,000 distinct CDR3 sequences, over 35% of them seen once, and the ten largest clones take about a third. The specimen was blood. Receptors were obtained from a woman in her 40s with Graves' hyperthyroidism. Each CDR3 is given with its conserved first and last residue.

J gene | V gene | CDR3 protein
TRBJ1-3 | TRBV7-2 | CASGPIGLGGNTIYF
TRBJ2-7 | TRBV11-1 | CASSFRRTPYEQYF
TRBJ1-3 | TRBV6-5 | CASRTPGTGTAFSGNTIYF
TRBJ1-4 | TRBV28 | CASHDRSGLFF
TRBJ2-5 | TRBV7-9 | CASRTDRGLFRETQYF
TRBJ1-6 | TRBV12-3/TRBV12-4 | CATGGGLESPLHF
TRBJ1-1 | TRBV4-3 | CASSHYRDWHTEAFF
TRBJ1-2 | TRBV9 | CASSGPQGYGYTF
TRBJ1-2 | TRBV29-1 | CSVDSLDSRDPYGYTF
TRBJ1-1 | TRBV5-1 | CASIPAGQGATEAFF
TRBJ1-1 | TRBV11-2 | CASSLAADKNTEAFF